This T cell receptor (beta chain) came from a study of response to subunit inactivated influenza vaccine (dated by TCRdb to the late 2010s). Background for the entire study: The study used deep quantitative T cell receptor repertoire profiling to track responses to a trivalent subunit inactivated influenza vaccine.

Study-wide findings and limitations: The authors proposed that each seasonal influenza vaccination may bring in only a limited number of new T cells.

Including the terminal cysteine and phenylalanine, the CDR3 comprises 16 residues. Just the 48-base CDR3 DNA is kept, in frame starting at base 1. As encoded in the germline V gene (reference sequence), CDR1 is LNHDA while CDR2 is SQIVND. Germline trimming amounts to 3 bases on V and 6 bases on J, with 7 as the count of junction bases outside the gene matches. This clonotype was seen repeatedly, ten times or more. It has no known antigen specificity. Base qualities are not provided; no much larger clone lies one nucleotide away. The receptor library was made with RT-PCR. The sample was run on an Illumina HiSeq 2500. TCRdb ran its own pipeline on the public reads, namely fastp trimming at Q25 and MiXCR clone calling, and kept in-frame beta chains. Every entry covers one CDR3 protein and lists the most common genes and DNA from its rows. A total of 550,000 to 650,000 distinct CDR3 sequences appear in this sample, around 11% of them only once. 10% of the sample lies in the top ten.

This specimen was PBMCs from blood, taken on the day of vaccination. The sequence joins TRBV19 to TRBJ2-1, with 11 middle bases fitting TRBD2. The receptor was derived from a man aged 50-60 years who received an inactivated influenza vaccine. Donor details come from another sample of the same person, matched by shared clones. Here is the DNA: TGTGCCAGTAGTATTCTAGCGGGAGGTGTAGGCAATGAGCAGTTCTTC. This sequence encodes CASSILAGGVGNEQFF.